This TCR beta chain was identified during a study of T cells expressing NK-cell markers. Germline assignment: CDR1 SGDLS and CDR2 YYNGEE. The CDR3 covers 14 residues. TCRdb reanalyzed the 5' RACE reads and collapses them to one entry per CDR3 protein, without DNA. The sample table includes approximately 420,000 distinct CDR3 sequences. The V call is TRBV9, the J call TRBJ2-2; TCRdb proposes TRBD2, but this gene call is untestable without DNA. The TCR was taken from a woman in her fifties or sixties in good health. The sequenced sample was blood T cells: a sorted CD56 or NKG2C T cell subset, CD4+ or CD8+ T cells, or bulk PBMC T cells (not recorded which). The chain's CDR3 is CASSVEARAGELFF. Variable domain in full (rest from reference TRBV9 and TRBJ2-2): DSGVTQTPKHLITATGQRVTLRCSPRSGDLSVYWYQQSLDQGLQFLIQYYNGEERAKGNILERFSAQQFPDLHSELNLSSLELGDSALYFCASSVEARAGELFFGEGSRLTVL.